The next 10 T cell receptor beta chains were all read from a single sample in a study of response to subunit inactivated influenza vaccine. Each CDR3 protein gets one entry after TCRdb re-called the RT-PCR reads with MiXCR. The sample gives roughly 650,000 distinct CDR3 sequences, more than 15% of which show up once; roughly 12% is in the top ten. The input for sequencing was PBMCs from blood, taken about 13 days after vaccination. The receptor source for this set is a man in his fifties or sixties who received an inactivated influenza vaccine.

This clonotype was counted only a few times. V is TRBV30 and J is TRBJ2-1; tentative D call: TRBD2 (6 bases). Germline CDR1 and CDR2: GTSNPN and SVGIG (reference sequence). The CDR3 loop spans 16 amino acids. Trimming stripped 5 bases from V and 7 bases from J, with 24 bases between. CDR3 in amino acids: CAWLPPRAGSRNEQFF. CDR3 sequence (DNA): TGTGCCTGGCTGCCCCCGAGGGCGGGATCTCGGAATGAGCAGTTCTTC. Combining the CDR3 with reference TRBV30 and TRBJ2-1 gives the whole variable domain SQTIHQWPATLVQPVGSPLSLECTVEGTSNPNLYWYRQAAGRGLQLLFYSVGIGQISSEVPQNLSASRPQDRQFILSSKKLLLSDSGFYLCAWLPPRAGSRNEQFFGPGTRLTVL.

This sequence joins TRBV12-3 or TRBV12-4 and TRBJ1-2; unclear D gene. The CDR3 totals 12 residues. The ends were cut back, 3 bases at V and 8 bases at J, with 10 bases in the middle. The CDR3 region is CASSLEGIGYTF. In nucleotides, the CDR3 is TGTGCCAGCAGTTTGGAAGGTATCGGCTACACCTTC.

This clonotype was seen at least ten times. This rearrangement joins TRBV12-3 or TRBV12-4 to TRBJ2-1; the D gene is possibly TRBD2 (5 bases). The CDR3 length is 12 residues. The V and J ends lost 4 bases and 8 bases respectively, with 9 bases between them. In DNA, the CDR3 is TGTGCCAGCAGTTGGACTCATTATGAGCAGTTCTTC. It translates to CASSWTHYEQFF.

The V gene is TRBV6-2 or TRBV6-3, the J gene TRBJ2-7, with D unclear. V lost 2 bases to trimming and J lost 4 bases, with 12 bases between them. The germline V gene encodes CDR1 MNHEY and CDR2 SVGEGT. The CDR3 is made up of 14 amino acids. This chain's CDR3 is CASSYPAVVYEQYF. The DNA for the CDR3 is TGTGCCAGCAGTTACCCGGCGGTAGTGTACGAGCAGTACTTC.

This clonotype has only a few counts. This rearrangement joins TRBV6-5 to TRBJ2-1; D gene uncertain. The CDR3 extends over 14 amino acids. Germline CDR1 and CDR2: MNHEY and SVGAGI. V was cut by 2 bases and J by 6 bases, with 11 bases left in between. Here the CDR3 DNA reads TGTGCCAGCAGTTACCGGTCCCGAAGCAATGAGCAGTTCTTC. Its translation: CASSYRSRSNEQFF.

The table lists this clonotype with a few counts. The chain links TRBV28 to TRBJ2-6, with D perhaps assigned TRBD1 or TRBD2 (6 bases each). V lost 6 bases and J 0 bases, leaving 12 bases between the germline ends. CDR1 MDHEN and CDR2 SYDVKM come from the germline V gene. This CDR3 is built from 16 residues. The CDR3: CASRLRGPSGANVLTF. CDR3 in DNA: TGTGCCAGCAGACTTCGGGGGCCCTCTGGGGCCAACGTCCTGACTTTC.

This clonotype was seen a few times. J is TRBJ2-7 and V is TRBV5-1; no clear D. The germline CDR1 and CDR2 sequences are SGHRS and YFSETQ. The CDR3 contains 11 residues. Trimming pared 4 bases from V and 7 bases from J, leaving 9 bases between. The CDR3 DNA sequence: TGCGCCAGCAGCGGTGGAACAGAGCAGTACTTC. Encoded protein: CASSGGTEQYF.

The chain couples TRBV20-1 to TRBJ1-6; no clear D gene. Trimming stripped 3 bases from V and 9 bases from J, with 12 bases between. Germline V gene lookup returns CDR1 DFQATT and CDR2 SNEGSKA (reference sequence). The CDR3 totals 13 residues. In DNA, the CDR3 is TGCAGTGCTAGTCCCGCGGGCACTTCACCCCTCCACTTT. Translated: CSASPAGTSPLHF.

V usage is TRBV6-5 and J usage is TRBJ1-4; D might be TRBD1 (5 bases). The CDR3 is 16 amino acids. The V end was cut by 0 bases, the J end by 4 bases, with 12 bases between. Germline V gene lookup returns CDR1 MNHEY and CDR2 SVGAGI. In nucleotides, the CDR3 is TGTGCCAGCAGTTACTCTTGGGGACGGATTAATGAAAAACTGTTTTTT. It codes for CASSYSWGRINEKLFF.

CDR3 sequence reads: CASSVSGVWGNQPQHF. CDR3 DNA: TGTGCCAGCAGTGTGAGCGGGGTATGGGGCAATCAGCCCCAGCATTTT. The rearrangement joins TRBV6-1 to TRBJ1-5; D gene ambiguous. The germline gives CDR1 MNHNS, CDR2 SASEGT. CDR3 length equals 16 residues. With 4 bases removed from V and 2 bases from J, the gap between germline ends came to 15 bases.